This T cell receptor (beta chain) is from a study of CD8+CD57+ T cells in acquired aplastic anemia. Study context: Sorted CD4+ and CD8+ cells yielded around 3 ug of DNA on average. Study observations and caveats: Sharing between patients and controls was observed for twenty-nine CD8+ CDR3 sequences.

The CDR3 is 13 amino acids. V gave up 7 bases and J gave up 0 bases, with 6 bases separating them. Germline CDR1 ENHRY, CDR2 SYGVKD. For CDR3 and TCR beta VDJ profiling, genomic DNA was the template used. MiXCR was run by TCRdb on the reads, yielding one entry per CDR3 protein. The table includes some 170,000 distinct CDR3 sequences, around 50% detected once. Turning to this clonotype: Antigen unknown.

Patients included in sequencing had previously demonstrated CD8+CD57+ cell expansion by flow cytometry. Severe acquired aplastic anemia was the diagnosis recorded for all patients. Patients were treatment-naive when blood was sampled. Material for sequencing was sorted CD4+, CD8+, or CD8+CD57+ T cells (not recorded which) from PBMCs. The TCR was taken from a human donor with aplastic anemia. The rearrangement uses TRBV10-3 and TRBJ1-4, with unresolved D. The CDR3 loop reads CAIKGSTNEKLFF. Here the CDR3 DNA reads TGTGCCATCAAGGGATCAACTAATGAAAAACTGTTTTTT.